These T cell receptor beta chains were read from a single sample in a study of cytomegalovirus exposure and HLA in healthy donors. Repertoires were generated with immunoSEQ multiplex PCR, while TCRdb's copy carries only in-frame clones and drops some. This sample yields around 170,000 clones, of which around 82% are seen a single time; roughly 2.5% belongs to the top ten. The sample taken for sequencing was PBMCs. The source of these receptors is a woman in her 30s in good health and CMV-seropositive. CDR3s include the opening cysteine and the closing phenylalanine or tryptophan. Fields, in order: CDR3 protein, CDR3 DNA, J gene, clone size, V gene, D gene. A D gene is named only where the DNA matches it firmly. Clone size is given for some rows only: seen once, a few or many times, or a class if the clone is expanded.

CDR3: CASSPTGGTPQHF
DNA: TGTGCCAGCAGCCCGACAGGGGGGACGCCCCAGCATTTT
J: TRBJ1-5
size: few
V: TRBV6-5
D: TRBD1

CDR3: CASSLPGEETQYF
DNA: TGTGCCAGCAGCTTGCCCGGGGAAGAGACCCAGTACTTC
J: TRBJ2-5
size: NA
V: TRBV5-4
D: NA

CDR3: CASSPYQTRGETQYF
DNA: TGTGCCAGCTCACCATATCAGACCAGAGGAGAGACCCAGTACTTC
J: TRBJ2-5
size: NA
V: TRBV18
D: NA

CDR3: CAINRGPTYEQYF
DNA: TGTGCCATAAACAGGGGGCCCACCTACGAGCAGTACTTC
J: TRBJ2-7
size: NA
V: TRBV28
D: TRBD1

CDR3: CASSPFGIAEKLFF
DNA: TGTGCCAGCAGTCCCTTCGGGATAGCTGAAAAACTGTTTTTT
J: TRBJ1-4
size: NA
V: TRBV27
D: NA

CDR3: CASSVGRGNSGNTIYF
DNA: TGTGCCAGCAGCGTAGGGAGAGGCAACTCTGGAAACACCATATATTTT
J: TRBJ1-3
size: NA
V: TRBV9
D: NA

CDR3: CASGLDRSYGYTF
DNA: TGTGCTAGTGGCCTAGACAGGAGCTATGGCTACACCTTC
J: TRBJ1-2
size: once
V: TRBV12-5
D: NA

CDR3: CASTPTGYNEQFF
DNA: TGTGCCAGCACCCCTACAGGATACAATGAGCAGTTCTTC
J: TRBJ2-1
size: NA
V: TRBV2
D: NA

CDR3: CASSLPGLSRGNYVYTF
DNA: TGTGCCAGCAGTTTGCCGGGGTTATCGCGCGGGAACTATGTCTACACCTTC
J: TRBJ1-2
size: NA
V: TRBV28
D: NA

CDR3: CASSLGGASDTQYF
DNA: TGTGCCAGCAGCTTAGGCGGGGCATCAGATACGCAGTATTTT
J: TRBJ2-3
size: NA
V: TRBV7-2
D: NA

CDR3: CASSYRSGGAGETQYF
DNA: TGTGCCAGCAGTTATCGTAGCGGGGGGGCGGGGGAGACCCAGTACTTC
J: TRBJ2-5
size: NA
V: TRBV2
D: TRBD2

CDR3: CASSLAGENSPLHF
DNA: TGTGCCAGCAGCCTGGCGGGAGAAAATTCACCCCTCCACTTT
J: TRBJ1-6
size: NA
V: TRBV28
D: NA

CDR3: CAWSENRNSPLHF
DNA: TGTGCCTGGAGTGAAAACAGGAATTCACCCCTCCACTTT
J: TRBJ1-6
size: NA
V: TRBV30
D: NA

CDR3: CASSSSRSGNTIYF
DNA: TGTGCCAGCAGTTCTTCCCGCTCTGGAAACACCATATATTTT
J: TRBJ1-3
size: NA
V: TRBV6-6
D: NA

CDR3: CASSSMTLPIYEQYF
DNA: TGTGCCAGCAGCTCCATGACTCTCCCGATCTACGAGCAGTACTTC
J: TRBJ2-7
size: NA
V: TRBV7-9
D: NA

CDR3: CASSRHRGTTLHF
DNA: TGTGCCAGCAGCCGTCACAGGGGAACAACCCTCCACTTT
J: TRBJ1-6
size: few
V: TRBV5-6
D: TRBD1

CDR3: CASSQDLGGIGQPQHF
DNA: TGTGCCAGCAGCCAAGATTTAGGGGGAATCGGACAGCCCCAGCATTTT
J: TRBJ1-5
size: NA
V: TRBV4-2
D: NA

CDR3: CATSSDRDRGQLEQYF
DNA: TGTGCCACCAGCAGCGACCGGGACAGGGGGCAGCTTGAGCAGTACTTC
J: TRBJ2-7
size: few
V: TRBV15
D: TRBD1

CDR3: CASSILGNSNQPQHF
DNA: TGTGCCAGCAGCATACTAGGAAATAGCAATCAGCCCCAGCATTTT
J: TRBJ1-5
size: NA
V: TRBV6-5
D: NA

CDR3: CASSVGFRDNEQFF
DNA: TGTGCCAGCAGCGTAGGGTTCCGGGATAATGAGCAGTTCTTC
J: TRBJ2-1
size: NA
V: TRBV9
D: NA

CDR3: CASSLQGMNTEAFF
DNA: TGTGCCAGCTCACTACAGGGTATGAACACTGAAGCTTTCTTT
J: TRBJ1-1
size: NA
V: TRBV18
D: NA

CDR3: CSAGGPSGGTGSYEQYF
DNA: TGCAGCGCCGGAGGGCCTAGCGGGGGGACCGGGTCCTACGAGCAGTACTTC
J: TRBJ2-7
size: NA
V: TRBV29-1
D: TRBD2

CDR3: CASSVGTGYYEQYF
DNA: TGTGCCAGCAGTGTAGGGACAGGGTACTACGAGCAGTACTTC
J: TRBJ2-7
size: NA
V: TRBV2
D: TRBD1

CDR3: CASSSTWRQPNEKLFF
DNA: TGTGCCAGCAGCTCGACCTGGCGGCAGCCTAATGAAAAACTGTTTTTT
J: TRBJ1-4
size: NA
V: TRBV7-9
D: NA

CDR3: CASSEAGGGPGEQYF
DNA: TGTGCCAGCAGTGAAGCAGGGGGAGGGCCGGGAGAGCAGTACTTC
J: TRBJ2-7
size: NA
V: TRBV2
D: NA

CDR3: CASSLLAGGHRRKDQETQYF
DNA: TGTGCCAGCAGCTTACTAGCGGGGGGGCATAGGAGAAAGGACCAAGAGACCCAGTACTTC
J: TRBJ2-5
size: NA
V: TRBV7-6
D: TRBD2

CDR3: CASSLVAGGEQFF
DNA: TGCGCCAGCAGCTTGGTTGCGGGGGGTGAGCAGTTCTTC
J: TRBJ2-1
size: NA
V: TRBV5-1
D: TRBD2

CDR3: CAISESEDTATNEKLFF
DNA: TGTGCCATCAGTGAGTCAGAGGACACAGCAACTAATGAAAAACTGTTTTTT
J: TRBJ1-4
size: NA
V: TRBV10-3
D: NA

CDR3: CASGVKFHYEQYF
DNA: TGTGCCAGCGGAGTGAAGTTTCATTACGAGCAGTACTTC
J: TRBJ2-7
size: NA
V: TRBV28
D: NA

CDR3: CATSSDRQGNTIYF
DNA: TGTGCCACCAGCAGCGATAGACAGGGGAACACCATATATTTT
J: TRBJ1-3
size: NA
V: TRBV15
D: TRBD1

CDR3: CASSLGGDRAMKKLFF
DNA: TGCGCCAGCAGCTTGGGGGGGGACAGGGCCATGAAAAAACTGTTTTTT
J: TRBJ1-4
size: few
V: TRBV5-1
D: TRBD1

CDR3: CASSLARLISSTDTQYF
DNA: TGTGCCAGCAGCTTGGCTCGACTTATTTCTAGCACAGATACGCAGTATTTT
J: TRBJ2-3
size: NA
V: TRBV5-6
D: NA

CDR3: CASSVSGGNQETQYF
DNA: TGTGCCAGCAGCGTATCGGGGGGGAACCAAGAGACCCAGTACTTC
J: TRBJ2-5
size: NA
V: TRBV9
D: TRBD2

CDR3: CASSLVSVYREDTDTQYF
DNA: TGTGCCAGCAGCTTGGTATCAGTTTACCGGGAGGACACAGATACGCAGTATTTT
J: TRBJ2-3
size: NA
V: TRBV5-4
D: TRBD2

CDR3: CASSEQGRKQYF
DNA: TGTGCCAGCAGCGAACAGGGGAGGAAGCAGTACTTC
J: TRBJ2-5
size: NA
V: TRBV7-9
D: NA

CDR3: CASSLRQGRDLTEAFF
DNA: TGCGCCAGCAGCTTGAGGCAGGGGAGGGACCTAACTGAAGCTTTCTTT
J: TRBJ1-1
size: NA
V: TRBV5-1
D: NA

CDR3: CASSLLAREQYF
DNA: TGTGCCAGCAGTCTACTTGCTAGAGAGCAGTACTTC
J: TRBJ2-7
size: NA
V: TRBV7-2
D: NA

CDR3: CASSSQGAANTEAFF
DNA: TGTGCCAGCAGCTCACAGGGGGCGGCGAACACTGAAGCTTTCTTT
J: TRBJ1-1
size: few
V: TRBV7-9
D: TRBD1

CDR3: CASSLGLLGGGADTDTQYF
DNA: TGTGCCAGCAGCTTAGGATTGCTAGGCGGGGGGGCGGACACAGATACGCAGTATTTT
J: TRBJ2-3
size: few
V: TRBV11-3
D: TRBD2

CDR3: CASSQDQNRADYGYTF
DNA: TGTGCCAGCAGCCAAGATCAAAACAGGGCTGACTATGGCTACACCTTC
J: TRBJ1-2
size: NA
V: TRBV4-2
D: NA

CDR3: CASSQQIQETQYF
DNA: TGTGCCAGCAGCCAACAGATCCAAGAGACCCAGTACTTC
J: TRBJ2-5
size: few
V: TRBV5-6
D: NA

CDR3: CASSGGGGYGYTF
DNA: TGCGCCAGCAGCGGAGGGGGCGGTTATGGCTACACCTTC
J: TRBJ1-2
size: few
V: TRBV5-1
D: TRBD1

CDR3: CASSPQGYFNEQFF
DNA: TGTGCCAGCAGTCCCCAGGGGTATTTCAATGAGCAGTTCTTC
J: TRBJ2-1
size: NA
V: TRBV27
D: NA

CDR3: CASSLRGNSPLHF
DNA: TGCGCCAGCAGCCTTCGAGGCAATTCACCCCTCCACTTT
J: TRBJ1-6
size: NA
V: TRBV5-1
D: NA

CDR3: CASSLGTSGGLGVETQYF
DNA: TGTGCCAGCAGCCTGGGGACTAGCGGGGGCTTGGGGGTGGAGACCCAGTACTTC
J: TRBJ2-5
size: NA
V: TRBV9
D: TRBD2

CDR3: CASSREGGNSPLHF
DNA: TGTGCCAGCAGCCGGGAGGGGGGCAATTCACCCCTCCACTTT
J: TRBJ1-6
size: NA
V: TRBV5-4
D: NA

CDR3: CASSRTVLSGANVLTF
DNA: TGTGCCAGTAGTAGGACAGTTCTCTCTGGGGCCAACGTCCTGACTTTC
J: TRBJ2-6
size: NA
V: TRBV19
D: NA

CDR3: CASRQGLYNEQFF
DNA: TGTGCCAGCAGACAGGGTCTCTACAATGAGCAGTTCTTC
J: TRBJ2-1
size: NA
V: TRBV6-5
D: NA

CDR3: CASSLTGSSYNSPLHF
DNA: TGCGCCAGCAGCTTGACTGGGAGCTCCTATAATTCACCCCTCCACTTT
J: TRBJ1-6
size: NA
V: TRBV5-1
D: NA

CDR3: CASRKGGSYEQYF
DNA: TGTGCCAGCAGAAAAGGGGGCTCCTACGAGCAGTACTTC
J: TRBJ2-7
size: NA
V: TRBV6-1
D: NA

CDR3: CASSYGARTGDEQYF
DNA: TGTGCCAGCAGTTACGGTGCCCGGACAGGGGACGAGCAGTACTTC
J: TRBJ2-7
size: NA
V: TRBV6-6
D: TRBD1

CDR3: CASSPPGSSETQYF
DNA: TGTGCCAGCAGCCCCCCGGGTAGCTCAGAGACCCAGTACTTC
J: TRBJ2-5
size: NA
V: TRBV11-3
D: NA

CDR3: CASSVGTGFDYEQYF
DNA: TGTGCCAGCAGCGTCGGGACAGGGTTTGACTACGAGCAGTACTTC
J: TRBJ2-7
size: NA
V: TRBV11-2
D: TRBD1

CDR3: CASSQKQGARNYEQYF
DNA: TGTGCCAGCAGCCAGAAACAGGGGGCCCGAAACTACGAACAGTACTTC
J: TRBJ2-7
size: NA
V: TRBV4-2
D: TRBD1

CDR3: CASSPQGYEQYF
DNA: TGTGCCAGCAGCCCTCAGGGGTACGAGCAGTACTTC
J: TRBJ2-7
size: NA
V: TRBV5-4
D: NA

CDR3: CASGSPGVGGYTF
DNA: TGTGCCAGCGGATCTCCGGGAGTAGGTGGCTACACCTTC
J: TRBJ1-2
size: NA
V: TRBV28
D: NA

CDR3: CASSQEGQGREQYF
DNA: TGCGCCAGCAGCCAAGAGGGACAGGGGCGCGAGCAGTACTTC
J: TRBJ2-7
size: few
V: TRBV4-1
D: TRBD1